This TCR beta chain came from a study of cytomegalovirus exposure and HLA in healthy donors. About the research overall: Among about 179 million T cells, an earlier analysis found around 100 million unique TCR beta sequences.

A remark on this clone: Its antigen is not known.

Primers: 60 Vbeta forward and 13 Jbeta reverse. Original handling: Some 11 million shared chains were among the about 80 million unique TCR beta chains that a later analysis counted. Some clones are missing from TCRdb's copy, which holds only in-frame ones; the method was immunoSEQ multiplex PCR. D and trimming come from the DNA, and the V and J calls and clone size come from that table. The table lists fewer than 250,000 clones, around four fifths of them singletons. Whole-study results and caveats: Earlier analysis found most TCR beta V segments productive about 87% or about 30% of the time. Later analysis demonstrated an association between a missense DCLRE1C variant and TCR beta V- and J-gene trimming.

CDR3 length: 17 amino acids. Per the germline V gene, CDR1 is SGHRS and CDR2 is YFSETQ. V lost 4 bases and J lost 1; bases outside the gene matches: 7. The chain uses TRBV5-1 and TRBJ2-4; 11 bases map to TRBD2. The sample comprised PBMCs. This clonotype was sampled from a woman aged 40 to 50 in good health and CMV-seronegative. Here the CDR3 reads CASSNLAGGGAKNIQYF. Here the CDR3 DNA reads TGCGCCAGCAGCAACTTAGCGGGAGGGGGGGCCAAAAACATTCAGTACTTC.